The clone carrying this TCR beta chain was counted at least ten times. Its antigen is not known. CDR3 size: 16 residues. Trimming stripped 4 bases from V and 4 bases from J, with 17 bases between. The record originates from a study of T-cell reconstitution after alpha-beta-depleted transplantation in children. Study-level points and caveats: Among T cells one year after transplant, newly produced cells accounted for most counts and diversity. In patients about two months after transplant, alpha-beta T cells reportedly arose from several hundred expanded graft clones.

Unique molecular identifiers were incorporated when the TCRbeta library was constructed. TCRdb used MiXCR to reprocess the PCR reads, holding one entry per CDR3 protein. Altogether over 90,000 distinct CDR3 sequences are present, approximately 6% being singletons, with the ten largest covering about 6%. The chain carries TRBV12-3 or TRBV12-4 and TRBJ2-1; TRBD1 might be the D (5 bases). The sequence was obtained from a female patient aged 2 to 10 who had a stem cell transplant for Fanconi anemia, so the T cells may come from the graft donor. The sequencing here drew on PBMCs, mostly from graft donor cells, taken 60 days after TCRalphabeta/CD19-depleted stem cell transplant. This chain's CDR3 is CASSSLPRQKYNEQFF. For the CDR3, the DNA is TGTGCCAGCAGTTCCTTACCGCGACAGAAATACAATGAGCAGTTCTTC.